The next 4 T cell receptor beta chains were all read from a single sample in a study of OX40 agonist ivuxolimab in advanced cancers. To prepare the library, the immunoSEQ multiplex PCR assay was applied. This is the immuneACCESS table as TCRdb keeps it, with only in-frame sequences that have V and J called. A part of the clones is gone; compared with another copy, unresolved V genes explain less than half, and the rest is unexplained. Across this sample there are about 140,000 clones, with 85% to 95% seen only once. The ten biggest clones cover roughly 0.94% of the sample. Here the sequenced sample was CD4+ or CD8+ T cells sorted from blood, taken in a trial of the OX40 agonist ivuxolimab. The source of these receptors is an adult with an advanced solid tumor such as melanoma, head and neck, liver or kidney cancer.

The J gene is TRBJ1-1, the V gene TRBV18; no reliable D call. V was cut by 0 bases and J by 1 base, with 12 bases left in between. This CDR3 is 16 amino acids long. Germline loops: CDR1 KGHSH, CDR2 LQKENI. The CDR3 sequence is CASSPPVSPGNTEAFF. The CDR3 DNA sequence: TGTGCCAGCTCACCACCGGTTTCCCCAGGGAACACTGAAGCTTTCTTT.

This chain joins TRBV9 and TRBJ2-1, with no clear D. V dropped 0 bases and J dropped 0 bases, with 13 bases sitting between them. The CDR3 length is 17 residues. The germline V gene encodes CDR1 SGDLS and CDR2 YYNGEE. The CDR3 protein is CASSVVGGLSSYNEQFF. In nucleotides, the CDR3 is TGTGCCAGCAGCGTAGTTGGCGGTTTGAGCTCCTACAATGAGCAGTTCTTC.

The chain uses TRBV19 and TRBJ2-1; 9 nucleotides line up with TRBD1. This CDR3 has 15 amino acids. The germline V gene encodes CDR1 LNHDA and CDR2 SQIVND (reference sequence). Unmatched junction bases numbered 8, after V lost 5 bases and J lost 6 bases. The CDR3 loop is CASSPGTGFSNEQFF. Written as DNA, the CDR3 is TGTGCCAGTAGTCCTGGGACAGGGTTCAGCAATGAGCAGTTCTTC. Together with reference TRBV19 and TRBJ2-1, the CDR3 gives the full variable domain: DGGITQSPKYLFRKEGQNVTLSCEQNLNHDAMYWYRQDPGQGLRLIYYSQIVNDFQKGDIAEGYSVSREKKESFPLTVTSAQKNPTAFYLCASSPGTGFSNEQFFGPGTRLTVL.

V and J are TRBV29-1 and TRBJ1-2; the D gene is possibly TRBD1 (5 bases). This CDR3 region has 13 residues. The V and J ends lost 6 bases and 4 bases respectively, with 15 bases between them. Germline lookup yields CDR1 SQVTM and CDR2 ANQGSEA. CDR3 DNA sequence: TGCAGCGTCAGGCCAGGGCTTACCTATGGCTACACCTTC. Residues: CSVRPGLTYGYTF.